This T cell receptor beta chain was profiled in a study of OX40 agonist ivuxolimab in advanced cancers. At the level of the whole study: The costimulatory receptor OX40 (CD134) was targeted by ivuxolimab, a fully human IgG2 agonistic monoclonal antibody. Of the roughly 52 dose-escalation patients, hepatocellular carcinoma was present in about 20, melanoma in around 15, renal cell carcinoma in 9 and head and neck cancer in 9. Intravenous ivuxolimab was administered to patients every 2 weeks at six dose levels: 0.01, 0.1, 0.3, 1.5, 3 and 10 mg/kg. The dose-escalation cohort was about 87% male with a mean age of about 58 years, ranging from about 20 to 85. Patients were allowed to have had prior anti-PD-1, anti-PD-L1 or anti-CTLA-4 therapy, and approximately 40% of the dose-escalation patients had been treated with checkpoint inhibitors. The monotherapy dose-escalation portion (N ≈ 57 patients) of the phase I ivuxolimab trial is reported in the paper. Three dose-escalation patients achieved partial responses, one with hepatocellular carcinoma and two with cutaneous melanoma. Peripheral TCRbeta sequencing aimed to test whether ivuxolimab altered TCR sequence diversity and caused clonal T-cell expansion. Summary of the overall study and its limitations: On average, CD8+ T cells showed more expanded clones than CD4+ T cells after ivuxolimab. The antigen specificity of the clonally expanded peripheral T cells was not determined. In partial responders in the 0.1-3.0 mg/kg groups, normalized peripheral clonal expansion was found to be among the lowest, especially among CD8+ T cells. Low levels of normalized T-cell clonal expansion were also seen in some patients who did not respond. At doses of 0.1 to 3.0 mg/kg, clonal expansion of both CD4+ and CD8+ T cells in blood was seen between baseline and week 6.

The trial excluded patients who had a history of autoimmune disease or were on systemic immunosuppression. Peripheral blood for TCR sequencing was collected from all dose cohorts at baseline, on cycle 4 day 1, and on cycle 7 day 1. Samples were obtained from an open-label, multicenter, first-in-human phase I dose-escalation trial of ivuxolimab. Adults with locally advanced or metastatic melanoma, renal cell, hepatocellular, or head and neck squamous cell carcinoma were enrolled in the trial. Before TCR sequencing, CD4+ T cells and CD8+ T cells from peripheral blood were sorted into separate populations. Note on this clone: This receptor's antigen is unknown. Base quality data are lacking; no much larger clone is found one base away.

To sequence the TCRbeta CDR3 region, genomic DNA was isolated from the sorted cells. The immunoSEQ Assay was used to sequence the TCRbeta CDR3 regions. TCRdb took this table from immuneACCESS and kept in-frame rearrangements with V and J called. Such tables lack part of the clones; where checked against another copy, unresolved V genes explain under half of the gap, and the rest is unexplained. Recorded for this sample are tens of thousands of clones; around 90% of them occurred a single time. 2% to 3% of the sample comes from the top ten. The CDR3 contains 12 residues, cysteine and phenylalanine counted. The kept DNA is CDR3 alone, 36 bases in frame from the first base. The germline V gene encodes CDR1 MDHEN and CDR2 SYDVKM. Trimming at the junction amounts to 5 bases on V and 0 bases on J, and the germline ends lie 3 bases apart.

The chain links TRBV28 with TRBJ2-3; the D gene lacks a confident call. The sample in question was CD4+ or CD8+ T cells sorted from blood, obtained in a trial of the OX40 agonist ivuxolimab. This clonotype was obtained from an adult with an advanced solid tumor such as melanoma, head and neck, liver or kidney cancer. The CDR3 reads CASSVSTDTQYF. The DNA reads TGTGCCAGCAGTGTTAGCACAGATACGCAGTATTTT.